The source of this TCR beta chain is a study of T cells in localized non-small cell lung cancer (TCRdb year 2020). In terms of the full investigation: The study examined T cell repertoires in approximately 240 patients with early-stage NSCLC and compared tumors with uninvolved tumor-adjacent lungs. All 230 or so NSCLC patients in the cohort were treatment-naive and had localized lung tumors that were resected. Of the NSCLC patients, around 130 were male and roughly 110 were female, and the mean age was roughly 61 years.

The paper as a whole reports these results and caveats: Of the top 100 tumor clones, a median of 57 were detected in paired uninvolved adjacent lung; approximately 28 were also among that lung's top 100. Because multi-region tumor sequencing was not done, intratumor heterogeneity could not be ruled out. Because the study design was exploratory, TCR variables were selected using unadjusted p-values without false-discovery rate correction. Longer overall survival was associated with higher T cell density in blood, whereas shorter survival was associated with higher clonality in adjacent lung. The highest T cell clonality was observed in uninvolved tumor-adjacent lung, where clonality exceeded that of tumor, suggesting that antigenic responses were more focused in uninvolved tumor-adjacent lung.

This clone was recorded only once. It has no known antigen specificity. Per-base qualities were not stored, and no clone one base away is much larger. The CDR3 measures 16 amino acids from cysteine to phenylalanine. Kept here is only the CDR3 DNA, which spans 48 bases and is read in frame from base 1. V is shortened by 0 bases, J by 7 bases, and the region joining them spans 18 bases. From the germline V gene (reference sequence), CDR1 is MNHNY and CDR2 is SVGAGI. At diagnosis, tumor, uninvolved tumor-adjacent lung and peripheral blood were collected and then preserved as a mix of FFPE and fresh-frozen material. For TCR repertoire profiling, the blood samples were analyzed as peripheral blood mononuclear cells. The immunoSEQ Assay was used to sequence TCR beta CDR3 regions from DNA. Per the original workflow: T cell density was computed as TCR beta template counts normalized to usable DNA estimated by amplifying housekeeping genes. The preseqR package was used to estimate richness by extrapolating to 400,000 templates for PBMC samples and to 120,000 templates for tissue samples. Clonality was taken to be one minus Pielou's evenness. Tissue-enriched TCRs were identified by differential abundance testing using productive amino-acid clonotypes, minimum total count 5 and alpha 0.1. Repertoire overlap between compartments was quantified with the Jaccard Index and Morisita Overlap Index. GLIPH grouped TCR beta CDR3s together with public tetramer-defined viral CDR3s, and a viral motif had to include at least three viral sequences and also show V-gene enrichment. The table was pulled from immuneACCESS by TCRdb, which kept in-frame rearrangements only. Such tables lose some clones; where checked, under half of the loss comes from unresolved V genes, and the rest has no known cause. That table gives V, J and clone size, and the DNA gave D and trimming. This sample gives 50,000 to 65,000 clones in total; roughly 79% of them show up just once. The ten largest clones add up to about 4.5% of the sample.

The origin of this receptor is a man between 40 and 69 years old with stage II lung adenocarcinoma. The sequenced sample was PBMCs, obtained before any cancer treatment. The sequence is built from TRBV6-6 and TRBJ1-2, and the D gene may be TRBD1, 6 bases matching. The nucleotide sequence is TGTGCCAGCAGTTACTCAGGGGGAGGGTGGGGAGGTGGCTACACCTTC. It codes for CASSYSGGGWGGGYTF.